This T cell receptor (beta chain) came from a study of T cells in Graves' hyperthyroidism and ophthalmopathy. V shed 2 bases, J shed 0 bases, and the junction held 6 bases outside the gene matches. CDR1 and CDR2 (germline): SGHAT, FQNNGV. The CDR3 covers 17 residues. TCR beta CDR3 regions were amplified from RNA. During a first-round RT-PCR of the TCR CDR3, the HTBI primer set was used. TCRdb analysed the multiplex PCR reads with MiXCR anew, one entry per CDR3 protein. Of around 240,000 distinct CDR3 sequences listed, about 15% are singletons. This clonotype has a count of ten or more. This chain joins TRBV11-2 and TRBJ2-7, with 11 bases fitting TRBD2. The sample taken for sequencing was blood. This clonotype was sampled from a woman between 18 and 29 years old with Graves' ophthalmopathy. CDR3 amino acids: CASSLSSGGQSSYEQYF. The CDR3 DNA follows: TGTGCCAGCAGCTTATCTAGCGGGGGGCAGAGCTCCTACGAGCAGTACTTC.